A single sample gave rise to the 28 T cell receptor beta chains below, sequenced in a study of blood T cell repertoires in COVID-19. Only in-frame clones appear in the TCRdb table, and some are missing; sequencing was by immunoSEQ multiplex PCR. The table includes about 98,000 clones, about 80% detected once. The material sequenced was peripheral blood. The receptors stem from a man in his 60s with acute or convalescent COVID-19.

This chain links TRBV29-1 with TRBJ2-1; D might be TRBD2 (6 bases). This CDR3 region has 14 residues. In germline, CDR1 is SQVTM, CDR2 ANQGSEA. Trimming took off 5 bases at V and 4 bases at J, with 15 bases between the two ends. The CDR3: CSVPGTHLYNEQFF. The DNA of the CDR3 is TGCAGCGTTCCCGGGACTCATCTATACAATGAGCAGTTCTTC.

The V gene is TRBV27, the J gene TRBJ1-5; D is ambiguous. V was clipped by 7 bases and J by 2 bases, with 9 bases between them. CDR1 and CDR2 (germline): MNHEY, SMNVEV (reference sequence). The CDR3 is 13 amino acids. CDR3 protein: CASKDGGNQPQHF. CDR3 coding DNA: TGTGCCAGCAAGGACGGGGGCAATCAGCCCCAGCATTTT.

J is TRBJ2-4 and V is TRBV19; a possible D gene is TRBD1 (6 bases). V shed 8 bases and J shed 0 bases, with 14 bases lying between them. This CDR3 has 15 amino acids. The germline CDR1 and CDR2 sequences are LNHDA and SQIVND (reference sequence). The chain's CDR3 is CASQTGAEAKNIQYF. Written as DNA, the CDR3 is TGTGCCAGTCAGACAGGAGCAGAAGCCAAAAACATTCAGTACTTC. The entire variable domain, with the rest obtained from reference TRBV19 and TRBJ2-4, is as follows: DGGITQSPKYLFRKEGQNVTLSCEQNLNHDAMYWYRQDPGQGLRLIYYSQIVNDFQKGDIAEGYSVSREKKESFPLTVTSAQKNPTAFYLCASQTGAEAKNIQYFGAGTRLSVL.

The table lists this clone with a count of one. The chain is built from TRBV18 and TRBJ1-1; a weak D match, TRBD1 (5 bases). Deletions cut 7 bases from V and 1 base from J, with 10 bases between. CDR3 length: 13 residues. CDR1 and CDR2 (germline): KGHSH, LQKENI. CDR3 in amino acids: CASYEQENTEAFF. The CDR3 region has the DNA TGTGCCAGCTACGAACAGGAGAACACTGAAGCTTTCTTT.

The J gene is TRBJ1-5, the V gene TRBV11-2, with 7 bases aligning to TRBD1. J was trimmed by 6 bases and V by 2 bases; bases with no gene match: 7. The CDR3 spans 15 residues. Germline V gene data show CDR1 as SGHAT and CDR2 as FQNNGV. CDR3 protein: CASSLKGARGQPQHF. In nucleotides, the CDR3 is TGTGCCAGCAGCTTAAAGGGGGCGCGGGGTCAGCCCCAGCATTTT.

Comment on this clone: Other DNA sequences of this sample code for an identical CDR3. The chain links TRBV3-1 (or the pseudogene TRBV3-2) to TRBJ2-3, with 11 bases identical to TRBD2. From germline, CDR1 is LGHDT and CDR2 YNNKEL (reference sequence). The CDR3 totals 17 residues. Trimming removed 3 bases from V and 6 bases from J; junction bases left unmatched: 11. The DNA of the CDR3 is TGTGCCAGCAGCCATCTGACCTTAGCGGGGGGGCCTGATACGCAGTATTTT. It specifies CASSHLTLAGGPDTQYF.

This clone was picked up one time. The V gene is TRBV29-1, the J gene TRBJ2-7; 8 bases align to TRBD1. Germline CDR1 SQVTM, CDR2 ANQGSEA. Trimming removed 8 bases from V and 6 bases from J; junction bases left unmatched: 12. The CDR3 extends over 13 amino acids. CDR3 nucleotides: TGCAGCATTGCACAGGGGGGCCTATCCGAGCAGTACTTC. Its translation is CSIAQGGLSEQYF.

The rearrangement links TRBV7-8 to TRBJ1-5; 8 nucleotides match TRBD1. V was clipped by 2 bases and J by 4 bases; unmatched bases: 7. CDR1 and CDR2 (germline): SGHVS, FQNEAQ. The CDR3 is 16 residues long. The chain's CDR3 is CASSLIGDRRNQPQHF. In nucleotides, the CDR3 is TGTGCCAGCAGCTTAATTGGGGACAGGAGAAATCAGCCCCAGCATTTT.

The CDR3, as DNA: TGTGCCTGGAGTTCTGGGACAACCCCAGATCAGCCCCAGCATTTT. Encoded protein: CAWSSGTTPDQPQHF. The genes are TRBV30 and TRBJ1-5; weak D call: TRBD1 (6 bases). The V end was cut by 2 bases, the J end by 5 bases, with 16 bases between. The germline gives CDR1 GTSNPN, CDR2 SVGIG (reference sequence). The CDR3 is 15 residues long. Full variable domain (outside the CDR3, taken from reference TRBV30 and TRBJ1-5): SQTIHQWPATLVQPVGSPLSLECTVEGTSNPNLYWYRQAAGRGLQLLFYSVGIGQISSEVPQNLSASRPQDRQFILSSKKLLLSDSGFYLCAWSSGTTPDQPQHFGDGTRLSIL.

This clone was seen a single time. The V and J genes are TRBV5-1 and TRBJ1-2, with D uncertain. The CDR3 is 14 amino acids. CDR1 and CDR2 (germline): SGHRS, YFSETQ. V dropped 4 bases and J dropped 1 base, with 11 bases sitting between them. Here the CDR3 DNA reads TGCGCCAGCAGCCCCGGGGAGGGTAACTATGGCTACACCTTC. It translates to CASSPGEGNYGYTF.

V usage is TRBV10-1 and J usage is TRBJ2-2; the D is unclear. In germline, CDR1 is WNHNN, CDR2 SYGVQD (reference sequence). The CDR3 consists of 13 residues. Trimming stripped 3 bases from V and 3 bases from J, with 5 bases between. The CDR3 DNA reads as TGCGCCAGCAGTGATGAGGACACCGGGGAGCTGTTTTTT. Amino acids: CASSDEDTGELFF.

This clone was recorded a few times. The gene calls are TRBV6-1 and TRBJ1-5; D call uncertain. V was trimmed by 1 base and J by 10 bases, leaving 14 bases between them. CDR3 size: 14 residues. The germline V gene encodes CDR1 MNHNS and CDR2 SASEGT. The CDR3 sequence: CASSEGGGSHPQHF. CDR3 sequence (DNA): TGTGCCAGCAGTGAAGGGGGAGGCAGCCACCCCCAGCATTTT.

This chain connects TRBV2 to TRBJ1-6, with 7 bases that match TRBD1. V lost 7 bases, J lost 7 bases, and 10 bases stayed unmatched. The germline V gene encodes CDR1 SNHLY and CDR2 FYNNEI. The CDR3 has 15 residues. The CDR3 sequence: CASITGDSWNSPLHF. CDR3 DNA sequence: TGTGCCAGCATCACGGGGGACAGTTGGAATTCACCCCTCCACTTT.

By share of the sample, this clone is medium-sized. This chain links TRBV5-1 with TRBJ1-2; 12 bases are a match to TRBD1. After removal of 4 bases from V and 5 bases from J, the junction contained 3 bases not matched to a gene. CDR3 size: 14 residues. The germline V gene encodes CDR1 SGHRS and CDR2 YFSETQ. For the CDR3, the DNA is TGCGCCAGCAGCACGGGACAGGGGGCATATGGCTACACCTTC. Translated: CASSTGQGAYGYTF.

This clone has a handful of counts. The CDR3 spells CASSPTPSYEQYF. DNA of the CDR3: TGTGCCAGCAGCCCTACCCCCTCCTACGAGCAGTACTTC. The gene calls are TRBV3-1 (or the pseudogene TRBV3-2) and TRBJ2-7; no clear D. The CDR3 loop spans 13 amino acids. V dropped 4 bases and J dropped 0 bases, with 7 bases sitting between them. CDR1 and CDR2 from the germline V gene are LGHDT and YNNKEL (reference sequence).

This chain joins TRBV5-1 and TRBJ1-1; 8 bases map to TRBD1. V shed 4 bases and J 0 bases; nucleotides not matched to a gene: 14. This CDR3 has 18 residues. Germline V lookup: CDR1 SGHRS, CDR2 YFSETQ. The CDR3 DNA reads TGCGCCAGCAGCCCAGGGGGCCGGACAGGGCCAATGAACACTGAAGCTTTCTTT. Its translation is CASSPGGRTGPMNTEAFF. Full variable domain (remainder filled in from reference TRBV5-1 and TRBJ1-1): KAGVTQTPRYLIKTRGQQVTLSCSPISGHRSVSWYQQTPGQGLQFLFEYFSETQRNKGNFPGRFSGRQFSNSRSEMNVSTLELGDSALYLCASSPGGRTGPMNTEAFFGQGTRLTVV.

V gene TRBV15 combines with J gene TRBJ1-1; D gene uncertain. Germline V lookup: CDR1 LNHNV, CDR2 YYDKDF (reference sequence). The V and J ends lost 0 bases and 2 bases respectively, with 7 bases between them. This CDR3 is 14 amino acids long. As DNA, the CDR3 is TGTGCCACCAGCAGAGATTTAGATAACACTGAAGCTTTCTTT. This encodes CATSRDLDNTEAFF.

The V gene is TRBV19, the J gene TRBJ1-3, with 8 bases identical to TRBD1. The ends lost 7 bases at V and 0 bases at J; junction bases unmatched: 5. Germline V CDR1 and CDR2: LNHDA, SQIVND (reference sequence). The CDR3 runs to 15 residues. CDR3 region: CASTGQGLSGNTIYF. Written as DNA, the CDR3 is TGTGCCAGTACCGGACAGGGCCTCTCTGGAAACACCATATATTTT.

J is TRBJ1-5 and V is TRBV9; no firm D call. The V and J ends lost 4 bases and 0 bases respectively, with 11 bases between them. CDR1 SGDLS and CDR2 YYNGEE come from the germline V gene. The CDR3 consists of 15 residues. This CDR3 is CASSPTHASNQPQHF. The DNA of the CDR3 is TGTGCCAGCAGCCCAACACATGCTAGCAATCAGCCCCAGCATTTT.

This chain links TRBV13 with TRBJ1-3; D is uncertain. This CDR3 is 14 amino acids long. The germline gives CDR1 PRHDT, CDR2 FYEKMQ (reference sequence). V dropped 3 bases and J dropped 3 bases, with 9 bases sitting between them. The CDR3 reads CASSFFAGGNTIYF. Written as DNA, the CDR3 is TGTGCCAGCAGCTTTTTCGCGGGTGGAAACACCATATATTTT.

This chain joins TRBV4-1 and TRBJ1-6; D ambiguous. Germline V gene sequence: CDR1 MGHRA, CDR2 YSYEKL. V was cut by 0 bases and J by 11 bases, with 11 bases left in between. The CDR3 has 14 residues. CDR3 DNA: TGCGCCAGCAGCCAAGATCAACAGTTTGCACCCCTCCACTTT. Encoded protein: CASSQDQQFAPLHF.

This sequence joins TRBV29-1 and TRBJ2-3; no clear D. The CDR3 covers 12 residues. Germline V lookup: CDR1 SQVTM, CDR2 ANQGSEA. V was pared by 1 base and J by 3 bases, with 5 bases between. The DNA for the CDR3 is TGCAGCGTTGAAGCGGGTACAGATACGCAGTATTTT. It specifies CSVEAGTDTQYF.

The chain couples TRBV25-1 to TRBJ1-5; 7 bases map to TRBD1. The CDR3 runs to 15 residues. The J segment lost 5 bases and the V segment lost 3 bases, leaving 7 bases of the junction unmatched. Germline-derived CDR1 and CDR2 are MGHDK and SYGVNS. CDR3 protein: CASSDPQGSDQPQHF. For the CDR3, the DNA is TGTGCCAGCAGTGACCCACAGGGGTCCGATCAGCCCCAGCATTTT.

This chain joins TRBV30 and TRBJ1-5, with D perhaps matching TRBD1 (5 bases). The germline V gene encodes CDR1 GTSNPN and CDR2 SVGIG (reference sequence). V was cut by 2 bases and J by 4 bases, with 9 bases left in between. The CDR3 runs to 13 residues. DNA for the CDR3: TGTGCCTGGAGTTCCAGGGCGAATCAGCCCCAGCATTTT. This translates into CAWSSRANQPQHF.

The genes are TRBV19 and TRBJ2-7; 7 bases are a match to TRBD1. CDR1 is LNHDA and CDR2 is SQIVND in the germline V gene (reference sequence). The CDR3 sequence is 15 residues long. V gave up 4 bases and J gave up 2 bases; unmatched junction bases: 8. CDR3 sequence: CASSSPGQSTYEQYF. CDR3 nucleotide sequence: TGTGCCAGTAGTAGCCCGGGACAGAGCACCTACGAGCAGTACTTC.

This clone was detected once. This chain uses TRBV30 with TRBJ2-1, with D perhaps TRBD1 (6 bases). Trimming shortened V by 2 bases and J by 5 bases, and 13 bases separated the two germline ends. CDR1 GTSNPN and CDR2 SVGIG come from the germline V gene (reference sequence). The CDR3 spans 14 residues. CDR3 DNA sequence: TGTGCCTGGAGTACGAGGGGGAGCCACAATGAGCAGTTCTTC. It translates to CAWSTRGSHNEQFF.

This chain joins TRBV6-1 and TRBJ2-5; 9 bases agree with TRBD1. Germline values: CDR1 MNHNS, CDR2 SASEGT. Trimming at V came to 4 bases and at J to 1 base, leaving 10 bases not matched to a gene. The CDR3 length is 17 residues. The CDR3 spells CASSGPGTGRTQETQYF. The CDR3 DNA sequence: TGTGCCAGCAGTGGACCCGGGACAGGGAGAACCCAAGAGACCCAGTACTTC.

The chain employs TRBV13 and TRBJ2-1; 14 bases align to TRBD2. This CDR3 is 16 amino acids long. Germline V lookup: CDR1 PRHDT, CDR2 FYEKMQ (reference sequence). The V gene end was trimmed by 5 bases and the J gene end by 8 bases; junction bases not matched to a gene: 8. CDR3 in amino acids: CASSPGTSGSQYEQFF. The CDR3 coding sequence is TGTGCCAGCAGCCCCGGGACTAGCGGGAGTCAGTATGAGCAGTTCTTC.